This T cell receptor beta chain was observed in a study of blood T cell repertoires in COVID-19. Study at large: Sources were T cells, B-cell-depleted T cells, or PBMCs; the material itself was cDNA or gDNA.

Using immunoSEQ multiplex PCR, the repertoire was profiled, and TCRdb retains in-frame clones only, with some absent. The profile shows hundreds of thousands of clones, 85% to 90% of them singletons. The CDR3 extends over 15 amino acids. Trimming stripped 5 bases from V and 3 bases from J, with 14 bases between. Per the germline V gene, CDR1 is SGHTA and CDR2 is FQGNSA. The J gene is TRBJ1-5, the V gene TRBV7-2, with D possibly TRBD1 on 5 matching bases. The source of this sequence is a young man who had recovered from COVID-19. The material sequenced was PBMCs or T cells enriched from blood (not recorded which). The CDR3 protein is CASSPIQGFNQPQHF. DNA of the CDR3: TGTGCCAGCAGCCCAATTCAGGGTTTCAATCAGCCCCAGCATTTT.